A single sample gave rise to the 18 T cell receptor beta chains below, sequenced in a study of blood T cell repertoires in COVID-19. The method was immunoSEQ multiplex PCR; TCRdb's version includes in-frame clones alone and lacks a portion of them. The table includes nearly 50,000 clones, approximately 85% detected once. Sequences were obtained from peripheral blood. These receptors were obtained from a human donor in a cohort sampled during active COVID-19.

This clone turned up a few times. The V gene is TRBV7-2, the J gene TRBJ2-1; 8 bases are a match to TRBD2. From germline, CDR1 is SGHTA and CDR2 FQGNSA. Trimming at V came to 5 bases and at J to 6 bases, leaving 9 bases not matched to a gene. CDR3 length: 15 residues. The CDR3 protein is CASSAIAGRFNEQFF. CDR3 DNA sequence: TGTGCCAGCAGCGCTATAGCGGGAAGATTCAATGAGCAGTTCTTC.

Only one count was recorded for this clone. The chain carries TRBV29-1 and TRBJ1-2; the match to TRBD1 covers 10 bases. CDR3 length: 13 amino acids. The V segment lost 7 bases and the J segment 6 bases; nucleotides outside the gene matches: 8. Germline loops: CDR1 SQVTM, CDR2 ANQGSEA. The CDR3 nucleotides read TGCAGCGCCTCGACAGGGGGCAAGGATGGCTACACCTTC. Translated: CSASTGGKDGYTF.

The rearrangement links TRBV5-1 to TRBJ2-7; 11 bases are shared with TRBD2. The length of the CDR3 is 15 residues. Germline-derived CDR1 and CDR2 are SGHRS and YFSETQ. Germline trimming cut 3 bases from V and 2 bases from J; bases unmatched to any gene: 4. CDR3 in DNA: TGCGCCAGCAGCTGGATAGCGGGGGGGCCCTACGAGCAGTACTTC. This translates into CASSWIAGGPYEQYF.

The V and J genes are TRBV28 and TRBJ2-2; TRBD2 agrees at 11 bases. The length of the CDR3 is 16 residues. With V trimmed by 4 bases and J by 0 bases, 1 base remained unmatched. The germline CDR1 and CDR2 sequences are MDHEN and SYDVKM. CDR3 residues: CASSWTSGPNTGELFF. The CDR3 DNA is TGTGCCAGCAGTTGGACTAGCGGGCCGAACACCGGGGAGCTGTTTTTT.

This chain's CDR3 is CASSSTRLAAYEQYF. The DNA of the CDR3 is TGTGCCAGCAGTTCCACCCGACTAGCGGCCTACGAGCAGTACTTC. The V gene is TRBV28, the J gene TRBJ2-7; TRBD2 aligns across 9 bases. CDR1 is MDHEN, CDR2 SYDVKM, per germline. J gave up 2 bases and V 4 bases, and 6 bases lay outside the gene matches. CDR3 length: 15 residues. The full variable domain, its missing parts supplied by reference TRBV28 and TRBJ2-7, is DVKVTQSSRYLVKRTGEKVFLECVQDMDHENMFWYRQDPGLGLRLIYFSYDVKMKEKGDIPEGYSVSREKKERFSLILESASTNQTSMYLCASSSTRLAAYEQYFGPGTRLTVT.

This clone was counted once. CDR3 protein: CASSNRAGAGYEQYF. CDR3 coding DNA: TGCGCCAGCAGCAATCGAGCGGGGGCTGGGTACGAGCAGTACTTC. The gene calls are TRBV4-1 and TRBJ2-7; 8 positions match TRBD2. Germline V gene data show CDR1 as MGHRA and CDR2 as YSYEKL. The CDR3 totals 15 residues. V was clipped by 5 bases and J by 4 bases; unmatched bases: 10.

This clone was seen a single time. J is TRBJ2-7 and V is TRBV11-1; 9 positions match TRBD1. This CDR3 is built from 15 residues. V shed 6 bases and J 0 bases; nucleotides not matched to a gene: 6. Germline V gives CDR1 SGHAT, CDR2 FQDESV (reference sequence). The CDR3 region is CASSTTGGGSYEQYF. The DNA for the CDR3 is TGTGCCAGCAGTACAACAGGGGGCGGCTCCTACGAGCAGTACTTC.

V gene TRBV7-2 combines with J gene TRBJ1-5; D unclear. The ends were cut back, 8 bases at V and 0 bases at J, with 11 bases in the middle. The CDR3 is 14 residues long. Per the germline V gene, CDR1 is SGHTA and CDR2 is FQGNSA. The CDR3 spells CASGDGYSNQPQHF. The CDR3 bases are TGTGCCAGCGGAGACGGCTATAGCAATCAGCCCCAGCATTTT.

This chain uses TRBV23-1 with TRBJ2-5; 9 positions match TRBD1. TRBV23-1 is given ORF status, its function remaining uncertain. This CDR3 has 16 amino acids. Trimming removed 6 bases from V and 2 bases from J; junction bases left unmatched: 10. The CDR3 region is CASSLGQGTTQETQYF. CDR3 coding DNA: TGCGCCAGCAGCCTGGGACAGGGAACAACGCAAGAGACCCAGTACTTC.

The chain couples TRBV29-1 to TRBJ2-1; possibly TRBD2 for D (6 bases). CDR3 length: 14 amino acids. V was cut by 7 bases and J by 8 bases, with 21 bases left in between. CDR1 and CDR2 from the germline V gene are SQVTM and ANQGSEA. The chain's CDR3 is CSAGGAGLFDEQFF. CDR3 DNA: TGCAGCGCCGGAGGGGCGGGGTTGTTCGATGAGCAGTTCTTC.

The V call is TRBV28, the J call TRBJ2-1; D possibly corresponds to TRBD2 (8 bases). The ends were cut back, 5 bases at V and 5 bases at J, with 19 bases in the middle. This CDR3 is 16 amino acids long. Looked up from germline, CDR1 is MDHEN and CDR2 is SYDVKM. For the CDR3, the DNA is TGTGCCAGCAGTCATGGACTAGCAGGGGGGGACAATGAGCAGTTCTTC. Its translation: CASSHGLAGGDNEQFF. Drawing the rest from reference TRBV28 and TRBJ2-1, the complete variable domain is DVKVTQSSRYLVKRTGEKVFLECVQDMDHENMFWYRQDPGLGLRLIYFSYDVKMKEKGDIPEGYSVSREKKERFSLILESASTNQTSMYLCASSHGLAGGDNEQFFGPGTRLTVL.

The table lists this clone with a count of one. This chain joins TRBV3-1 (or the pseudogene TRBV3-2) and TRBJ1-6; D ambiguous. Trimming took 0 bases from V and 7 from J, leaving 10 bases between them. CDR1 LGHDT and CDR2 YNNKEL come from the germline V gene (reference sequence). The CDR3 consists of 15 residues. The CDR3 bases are TGTGCCAGCAGCCAAGATTCCGGGGTCAATTCACCCCTCCACTTT. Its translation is CASSQDSGVNSPLHF.

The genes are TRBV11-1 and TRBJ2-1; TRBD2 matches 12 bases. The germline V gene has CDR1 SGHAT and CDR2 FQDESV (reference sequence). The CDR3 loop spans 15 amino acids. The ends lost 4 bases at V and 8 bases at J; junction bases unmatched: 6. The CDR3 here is CASSYGLAGSYEQFF. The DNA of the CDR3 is TGTGCCAGCAGCTATGGACTAGCGGGAAGCTATGAGCAGTTCTTC.

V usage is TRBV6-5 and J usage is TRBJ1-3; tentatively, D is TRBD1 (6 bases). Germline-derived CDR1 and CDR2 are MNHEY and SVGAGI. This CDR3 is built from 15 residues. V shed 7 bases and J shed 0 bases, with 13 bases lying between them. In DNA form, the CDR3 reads TGTGCCAGCACAGGACAGCCGTACTCTGGAAACACCATATATTTT. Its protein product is CASTGQPYSGNTIYF.

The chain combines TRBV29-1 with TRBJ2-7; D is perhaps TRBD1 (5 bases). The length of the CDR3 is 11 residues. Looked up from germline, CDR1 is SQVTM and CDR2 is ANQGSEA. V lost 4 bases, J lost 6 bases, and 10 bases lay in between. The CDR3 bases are TGCAGCGTTGGGGGCCCCGTCGAGCAGTACTTC. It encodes CSVGGPVEQYF.

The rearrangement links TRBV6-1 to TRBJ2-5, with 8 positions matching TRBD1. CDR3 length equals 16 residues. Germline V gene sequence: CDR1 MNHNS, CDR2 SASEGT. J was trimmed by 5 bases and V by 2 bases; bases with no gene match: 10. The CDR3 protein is CASSELVAGGGETQYF. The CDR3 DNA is TGTGCCAGCAGTGAATTGGTGGCAGGGGGCGGGGAGACCCAGTACTTC.

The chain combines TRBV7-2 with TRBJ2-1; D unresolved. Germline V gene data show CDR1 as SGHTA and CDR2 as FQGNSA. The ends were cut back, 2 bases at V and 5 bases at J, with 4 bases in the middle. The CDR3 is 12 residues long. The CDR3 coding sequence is TGTGCCAGCAGCTTACTTCACAATGAGCAGTTCTTC. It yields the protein CASSLLHNEQFF.

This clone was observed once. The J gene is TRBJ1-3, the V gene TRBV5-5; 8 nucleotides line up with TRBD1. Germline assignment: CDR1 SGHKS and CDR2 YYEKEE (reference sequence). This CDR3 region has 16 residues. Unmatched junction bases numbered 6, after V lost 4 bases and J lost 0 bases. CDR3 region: CASSPGQAYSGNTIYF. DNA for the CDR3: TGTGCCAGCAGCCCGGGACAGGCTTACTCTGGAAACACCATATATTTT.